These 7 T cell receptor beta chains came from one sample sequenced in a study of T cell responses to AZD1222 COVID-19 vaccine. Using immunoSEQ multiplex PCR, the repertoire was profiled, and TCRdb retains in-frame clones only, with some absent. Of around 120,000 clones in the sample, about 89% were seen once. The sequenced sample was peripheral blood, obtained 28 days after the second AZD1222 dose. The receptors were sampled from an adult who received the AZD1222 COVID-19 vaccine.

The chain has TRBV7-2 and TRBJ1-1, with D tentatively TRBD1 (6 bases). The germline V gene has CDR1 SGHTA and CDR2 FQGNSA. The germline V and J ends were trimmed by 5 bases and 11 bases, with 18 bases remaining between them. This CDR3 has 13 amino acids. The CDR3 DNA follows: TGTGCCAGCAGCGAGCAGGGGCTGGGTTCTGCTTTCTTT. Translated: CASSEQGLGSAFF.

The rearrangement links TRBV3-1 (or the pseudogene TRBV3-2) to TRBJ1-1; D unresolved. Trimming removed 5 bases from V and 2 bases from J, with 9 bases in between. The CDR3 runs to 13 residues. CDR1 and CDR2 from the germline V gene are LGHDT and YNNKEL (reference sequence). The CDR3 here is CASSYNPNTEAFF. In DNA form, the CDR3 reads TGTGCCAGCAGCTATAACCCCAACACTGAAGCTTTCTTT.

This chain connects TRBV11-3 to TRBJ2-3; 7 nucleotides line up with TRBD2. V was clipped by 7 bases and J by 5 bases; unmatched bases: 6. The CDR3 is 13 amino acids. Germline V gene lookup returns CDR1 SGHNT and CDR2 YENEEA. The DNA of the CDR3 is TGTGCCAGCACCTGGACTAGTTTAGATACGCAGTATTTT. It is translated as CASTWTSLDTQYF.

V is TRBV6-5 and J is TRBJ1-2; D not certain. Germline loops: CDR1 MNHEY, CDR2 SVGAGI. The ends were cut back, 4 bases at V and 4 bases at J, with 13 bases in the middle. CDR3 length: 14 residues. DNA for the CDR3: TGTGCCAGCAGTTCCCCCCGGACCCTCTATGGCTACACCTTC. Its protein product is CASSSPRTLYGYTF.

The chain employs TRBV5-4 and TRBJ2-7; unclear D gene. The CDR3 runs 12 residues. The germline gives CDR1 SGHNT, CDR2 YYREEE (reference sequence). V gave up 4 bases and J gave up 3 bases, with 8 bases separating them. The CDR3 protein is CASSLNSYEQYF. In DNA, the CDR3 is TGTGCCAGCAGCCTAAACAGCTACGAGCAGTACTTC.

The J gene is TRBJ1-2, the V gene TRBV4-2; a weak D match, TRBD1 (6 bases). The CDR3 has 15 residues. V dropped 2 bases and J dropped 5 bases, with 15 bases sitting between them. The germline V gene encodes CDR1 LGHNA and CDR2 YNFKEQ. As DNA, the CDR3 is TGTGCCAGCAGCCAATACGGGACACCTATTTATGGCTACACCTTC. Its translation is CASSQYGTPIYGYTF.

For the CDR3, the DNA is TGTGCCAGCAGCTTAGGCAGGGTGCGGGAGCAGTTCTTC. Protein: CASSLGRVREQFF. This rearrangement joins TRBV7-2 to TRBJ2-1; D is possibly TRBD1 (5 bases). This CDR3 is 13 amino acids long. V was shortened by 1 base and J by 10 bases, with 11 bases between the two germline ends. Germline CDR1 reads SGHTA; CDR2 reads FQGNSA.